These 29 T cell receptor beta chains were sequenced from one sample in a study of blood T cells in healthy people across ages. Primers used in a second PCR of about 6 to 12 cycles were a sample-barcoded 5' primer and a J-beta primer mix. Each CDR3 protein is one row after TCRdb ran MiXCR on the 5' RACE reads. The repertoire consists of 1.8 million or so distinct CDR3 sequences, with more than 35% occurring once and the leading ten covering under 25%. Sequenced: blood. Receptors were obtained from a human donor in good health.

J is TRBJ2-5 and V is TRBV25-1, with TRBD1 identical over 7 bases. This CDR3 has 15 residues. Germline CDR1 MGHDK, CDR2 SYGVNS. Losses at the gene ends were 0 bases for V and 11 bases for J; bases not matched to a gene: 12. The CDR3 DNA sequence: TGTGCCAGCAGTGAATATGCAGGGGGTTTTCAAGAGCAGTACTTC. This codes for CASSEYAGGFQEQYF. The variable domain in full, with the rest retrieved from reference TRBV25-1 and TRBJ2-5, is EADIYQTPRYLVIGTGKKITLECSQTMGHDKMYWYQQDPGMELHLIHYSYGVNSTEKGDLSSESTVSRIRTEHFPLTLESARPSHTSQYLCASSEYAGGFQEQYFGPGTRLLVL.

This chain uses TRBV6-6 with TRBJ1-1; a possible D gene is TRBD1 (6 bases). CDR3 length: 16 residues. CDR1 is MNHNY, CDR2 SVGAGI, per germline (reference sequence). Deletions cut 0 bases from V and 0 bases from J, with 11 bases between. The CDR3 region has the DNA TGTGCCAGCAGTTACTCGAGCGGGGGCATGAACACTGAAGCTTTCTTT. This encodes CASSYSSGGMNTEAFF.

This clonotype was counted a few times. The V gene is TRBV9, the J gene TRBJ2-7; 8 nucleotides match TRBD2. Germline V gene data show CDR1 as SGDLS and CDR2 as YYNGEE. The CDR3 consists of 14 residues. The V segment lost 5 bases and the J segment 6 bases; nucleotides outside the gene matches: 10. The CDR3 reads CASSTGLDSLEQYF. DNA for the CDR3: TGTGCCAGCAGTACGGGACTAGATAGCCTCGAGCAGTACTTC.

This clonotype was seen many times. The chain is built from TRBV29-1 and TRBJ2-1; D uncertain. This CDR3 comprises 11 residues. Germline CDR1 reads SQVTM; CDR2 reads ANQGSEA. V was trimmed by 7 bases and J by 8 bases, leaving 12 bases between them. The CDR3 here is CSARLGYEQFF. The CDR3 nucleotides are TGCAGCGCCCGATTGGGGTATGAGCAGTTCTTC.

This clonotype has only a few counts. This chain joins TRBV20-1 and TRBJ2-3; TRBD2 might be the D (6 bases). Germline V gene lookup returns CDR1 DFQATT and CDR2 SNEGSKA (reference sequence). This CDR3 has 16 amino acids. V dropped 0 bases and J dropped 2 bases, with 15 bases sitting between them. The CDR3 DNA reads TGCAGTGCTAGAGATCGGCGCCGGGGGATCACAGATACGCAGTATTTT. Residues: CSARDRRRGITDTQYF.

This clonotype was counted a few times. This chain uses TRBV27 with TRBJ2-1; 8 nucleotides match TRBD1. Trimming took 2 bases from V and 6 from J; bases not matched to a gene: 9. The CDR3 totals 16 residues. Germline-derived CDR1 and CDR2 are MNHEY and SMNVEV (reference sequence). In nucleotides, the CDR3 is TGTGCCAGCAGTTTAAATATCAGGGGGCCCGTCAATGAGCAGTTCTTC. Encoded protein: CASSLNIRGPVNEQFF.

The gene calls are TRBV5-1 and TRBJ1-4; possibly TRBD1 for D (6 bases). Germline assignment: CDR1 SGHRS and CDR2 YFSETQ. Trimming took off 4 bases at V and 2 bases at J, with 18 bases between the two ends. The CDR3 runs to 17 residues. Here the CDR3 reads CASSAKGGGWTNEKLFF. As DNA, the CDR3 is TGCGCCAGCAGCGCCAAGGGGGGGGGATGGACTAATGAAAAACTGTTTTTT.

This chain uses TRBV14 with TRBJ2-5, with D unresolved. The DNA end is a closer match to TRBJ2-7, so the J assignment may be wrong. This CDR3 is 12 amino acids long. Germline CDR1 SGHDN, CDR2 FVKESK. The DNA for the CDR3 is TGTGCCAGCAGCCAGTGGGGTTACGAGCAGTACTTC. As protein: CASSQWGYEQYF.

This rearrangement joins TRBV5-1 to TRBJ2-5; maybe TRBD1 (6 bases). The J call may be mistaken, given a closer DNA end match to TRBJ2-7. CDR3 length equals 14 residues. The germline V gene has CDR1 SGHRS and CDR2 YFSETQ. DNA of the CDR3: TGCGCCAGCAGCTGGGGCCCCAGGGGTAGCGAGCAGTACTTC. It specifies CASSWGPRGSEQYF.

This clonotype was detected a few times. This sequence joins TRBV7-9 and TRBJ2-7, with D perhaps matching TRBD2 (5 bases). Trimming cost V 3 bases and J 0 bases, with 12 bases left between them. The CDR3 consists of 15 residues. CDR1 is SEHNR and CDR2 is FQNEAQ in the germline V gene (reference sequence). For the CDR3, the DNA is TGTGCCAGCAGCTTGCGGGTGGAAAACTCCTACGAGCAGTACTTC. Protein product: CASSLRVENSYEQYF. Using reference TRBV7-9 and TRBJ2-7 for the parts outside the CDR3, the full variable domain is DTGVSQNPRHKITKRGQNVTFRCDPISEHNRLYWYRQTLGQGPEFLTYFQNEAQLEKSRLLSDRFSAERPKGSFSTLEIQRTEQGDSAMYLCASSLRVENSYEQYFGPGTRLTVT.

The V call is TRBV29-1, the J call TRBJ2-4, with TRBD2 as a possible D gene (7 bases). Germline V gives CDR1 SQVTM, CDR2 ANQGSEA. V gave up 3 bases and J gave up 9 bases, with 15 bases separating them. This CDR3 has 13 residues. The CDR3 protein is CSVELGGPSIQYF. CDR3 nucleotide sequence: TGCAGCGTTGAGTTGGGGGGGCCGAGCATTCAGTACTTC. The whole variable domain, filled in from reference TRBV29-1 and TRBJ2-4, reads SAVISQKPSRDICQRGTSLTIQCQVDSQVTMMFWYRQQPGQSLTLIATANQGSEATYESGFVIDKFPISRPNLTFSTLTVSNMSPEDSSIYLCSVELGGPSIQYFGAGTRLSVL.

This clonotype appeared a few times. V and J are TRBV12-3 or TRBV12-4 and TRBJ2-5; D remains unclear. TRBJ2-7 explains the end of the DNA better; the J call may be wrong. This CDR3 has 13 residues. In DNA, the CDR3 is TGTGCCAGCCGTATAACCTCGATGGACGAGCAGTACTTC. Its translation: CASRITSMDEQYF.

In DNA form, the CDR3 reads TGCGCCAGCACCGGACGGGGGGACACTGAAGCTTTCTTT. Protein product: CASTGRGDTEAFF. The rearrangement links TRBV5-1 to TRBJ1-1; possible D gene TRBD1, 5 bases. Germline V gene data show CDR1 as SGHRS and CDR2 as YFSETQ. Trimming cost V 6 bases and J 3 bases, with 12 bases left between them. This CDR3 is built from 13 residues.

This clonotype was recorded only once. The CDR3 spells CASSLAPSGGADNEQYF. CDR3 nucleotides: TGCGCCAGCAGCTTAGCCCCTAGCGGGGGGGCGGACAATGAGCAGTACTTC. This sequence joins TRBV5-1 and TRBJ2-1; 12 bases match TRBD2. The last part of the DNA fits TRBJ2-7 better; the J call may be wrong. This CDR3 has 17 amino acids. Germline values: CDR1 SGHRS, CDR2 YFSETQ.

This clonotype was picked up a small number of times. The chain combines TRBV9 with TRBJ1-1; 8 bases fit TRBD1. Germline V gene lookup returns CDR1 SGDLS and CDR2 YYNGEE. V was pared by 2 bases and J by 0 bases, with 6 bases of the junction left unmatched. The CDR3 runs to 16 residues. CDR3 coding DNA: TGTGCCAGCAGCGTCGGACAGGGCCTTATGAACACTGAAGCTTTCTTT. It codes for CASSVGQGLMNTEAFF.

In this sample, this clonotype turned up a few times. The rearrangement uses TRBV6-6 and TRBJ2-3, with 7 bases that match TRBD2. V shed 6 bases and J 3 bases; nucleotides not matched to a gene: 6. CDR3 length: 14 residues. Germline V gene sequence: CDR1 MNHNY, CDR2 SVGAGI (reference sequence). CDR3 DNA: TGTGCCAGCAGCAATACGGGGGGTACAGATACGCAGTATTTT. It codes for CASSNTGGTDTQYF.

The chain joins TRBV27 to TRBJ1-1; 8 nucleotides line up with TRBD1. There are 16 residues in the CDR3. The germline V gene encodes CDR1 MNHEY and CDR2 SMNVEV (reference sequence). Unmatched junction bases numbered 7, after V lost 4 bases and J lost 0 bases. The CDR3, as DNA: TGTGCCAGCAGTTCCCCAGGGGGCGGTATGAACACTGAAGCTTTCTTT. It yields the protein CASSSPGGGMNTEAFF.

CDR3 region: CASSIRDSRSYEQYF. The CDR3 DNA sequence: TGTGCCAGCAGTATTCGGGACTCCCGTTCTTACGAGCAGTACTTC. The J gene is TRBJ2-5, the V gene TRBV7-2; weak D call: TRBD2 (6 bases). The J call may be mistaken, given a closer DNA end match to TRBJ2-7. This CDR3 has 15 residues. Germline V gene sequence: CDR1 SGHTA, CDR2 FQGNSA.

V and J are TRBV20-1 and TRBJ2-7; D is unresolved. The CDR3 is made up of 13 amino acids. Looked up from germline, CDR1 is DFQATT and CDR2 is SNEGSKA (reference sequence). V lost 0 bases, J lost 3 bases, and 9 bases lay in between. The CDR3 DNA follows: TGCAGTGCTAGAGAACGGACGTACTACGAGCAGTACTTC. Translation gives CSARERTYYEQYF.

This sequence joins TRBV2 and TRBJ2-3; D is perhaps TRBD2 (6 bases). Germline assignment: CDR1 SNHLY and CDR2 FYNNEI. This CDR3 is 15 amino acids long. Trimming took off 0 bases at V and 8 bases at J, with 15 bases between the two ends. CDR3 region: CASSEAGTRTGTQYF. DNA of the CDR3: TGTGCCAGCAGTGAAGCTGGGACTCGCACGGGTACGCAGTATTTT. The variable domain in full, with the rest retrieved from reference TRBV2 and TRBJ2-3, is EPEVTQTPSHQVTQMGQEVILRCVPISNHLYFYWYRQILGQKVEFLVSFYNNEISEKSEIFDDQFSVERPDGSNFTLKIRSTKLEDSAMYFCASSEAGTRTGTQYFGPGTRLTVL.

The table lists this clonotype with a few counts. The rearrangement links TRBV9 to TRBJ2-7; D is perhaps TRBD1 (5 bases). V gave up 0 bases and J gave up 3 bases, with 13 bases separating them. CDR1 SGDLS and CDR2 YYNGEE come from the germline V gene. The CDR3 loop spans 15 amino acids. The CDR3 is CASSVGAGNLYEQYF. CDR3 DNA: TGTGCCAGCAGCGTAGGAGCAGGGAACCTCTACGAGCAGTACTTC. The full variable domain, rest sourced from reference TRBV9 and TRBJ2-7, is DSGVTQTPKHLITATGQRVTLRCSPRSGDLSVYWYQQSLDQGLQFLIQYYNGEERAKGNILERFSAQQFPDLHSELNLSSLELGDSALYFCASSVGAGNLYEQYFGPGTRLTVT.

This clonotype was detected a few times. One end of the junction fails to match germline, which may point to a read error. Here the CDR3 DNA reads TGTGCCAGCAGCGGAGGAGCCTTCTACGAGCAGTACTTC. It encodes CASSGGAFYEQYF. V gene TRBV10-2 combines with J gene TRBJ2-7; perhaps TRBD2 as D (5 bases). The CDR3 has 13 residues. Germline CDR1 reads WSHSY; CDR2 reads SAAADI.

This clonotype occurred a few times. The genes are TRBV7-2 and TRBJ2-1; D not resolved. The length of the CDR3 is 13 residues. Germline-derived CDR1 and CDR2 are SGHTA and FQGNSA. The V gene lost 6 bases and the J gene lost 4 bases, with 10 bases spanning the gap. CDR3 in amino acids: CASRAAGYNEQFF. In DNA, the CDR3 is TGTGCCAGCAGGGCCGCCGGGTACAATGAGCAGTTCTTC.

This clonotype was detected only a few times. The chain is built from TRBV7-9 and TRBJ2-1, with a weak D call TRBD2 (6 bases). Looked up from germline, CDR1 is SEHNR and CDR2 is FQNEAQ (reference sequence). The CDR3 totals 13 residues. V lost 8 bases and J 3 bases, leaving 11 bases between the germline ends. CDR3 protein: CASGEAGYNEQFF. The CDR3 nucleotides are TGTGCCAGCGGGGAGGCGGGCTACAATGAGCAGTTCTTC.

This clonotype was counted a few times. The rearrangement links TRBV7-9 to TRBJ2-7; the match to TRBD2 covers 9 bases. Trimming cost V 6 bases and J 5 bases; bases outside gene matches: 8. Germline lookup yields CDR1 SEHNR and CDR2 FQNEAQ (reference sequence). CDR3 length: 14 amino acids. The CDR3 DNA reads as TGTGCCAGCAGGGGGGGGACTAGCCTCCACGAGCAGTACTTC. Residues: CASRGGTSLHEQYF.

The chain recombines TRBV29-1 with TRBJ1-1; D unresolved. V was clipped by 4 bases and J by 1 base, with 10 bases between them. Per the germline V gene, CDR1 is SQVTM and CDR2 is ANQGSEA. The CDR3 is made up of 13 amino acids. The CDR3 DNA is TGCAGCGTTGGCGGGAAGGCGAACACTGAAGCTTTCTTT. It yields the protein CSVGGKANTEAFF.

The rearrangement uses TRBV6-1 and TRBJ1-5; D is undetermined. CDR3 size: 15 residues. The ends were cut back, 6 bases at V and 0 bases at J, with 12 bases in the middle. Germline loops: CDR1 MNHNS, CDR2 SASEGT. CDR3 sequence (DNA): TGTGCCAGCAGCCTCGAGGCACTTAGCAATCAGCCCCAGCATTTT. Encoded protein: CASSLEALSNQPQHF.

This clonotype appeared a single time. The chain combines TRBV12-3 or TRBV12-4 with TRBJ2-1; D gene unclear. The length of the CDR3 is 13 residues. V shed 8 bases and J shed 6 bases, with 14 bases lying between them. CDR3 protein: CASFKDRPNEQFF. DNA of the CDR3: TGTGCCAGCTTTAAAGATAGGCCCAATGAGCAGTTCTTC.

The chain joins TRBV30 to TRBJ1-2; weak D call: TRBD1 (5 bases). The CDR3 totals 12 residues. Trimming took 4 bases from V and 3 from J, leaving 9 bases between them. Germline values: CDR1 GTSNPN, CDR2 SVGIG (reference sequence). CDR3 bases: TGTGCCTGGAACACAGGCCACTATGGCTACACCTTC. Its protein is CAWNTGHYGYTF.